This is a list of T cell receptor beta chains from one sample in a study of blood T cell repertoires in COVID-19. Generated by immunoSEQ multiplex PCR, the TCRdb table keeps only in-frame clones and is missing some. The table lists under 200,000 clones, roughly 75% of them singletons. Sequenced sample: peripheral blood. Every receptor here comes from a man in his 70s with active or convalescent COVID-19. Both conserved end residues are part of each CDR3. A D gene is named only where the DNA matches it firmly. Some rows mark clone size as missing; the rest say once, few, many or name a class of expanded clone.

V: TRBV5-1
J: TRBJ1-2
D: TRBD1
size: .
DNA: TGCGCCAGCAGTGCTGAAGGACAGGACTATGGCTACACCTTC
CDR3: CASSAEGQDYGYTF

V: TRBV10-1
J: TRBJ2-5
D: .
size: .
DNA: TGCGCCAGCAGCGCAGGGCCGAACCAAGAGACCCAGTACTTC
CDR3: CASSAGPNQETQYF

V: TRBV10-3
J: TRBJ2-1
D: TRBD1
size: few
DNA: TGTGCCATCAGTGATGACAGGGGGCTATTCTACAATGAGCAGTTCTTC
CDR3: CAISDDRGLFYNEQFF

V: TRBV9
J: TRBJ2-5
D: TRBD1
size: .
DNA: TGTGCCAGCAGCGCCGGGACAGTTCAGGAGACCCAGTACTTC
CDR3: CASSAGTVQETQYF

V: TRBV6-4
J: TRBJ1-2
D: .
size: once
DNA: TGTGCCAGCAGTGGAGGCAGCAACTATGGCTACACCTTC
CDR3: CASSGGSNYGYTF

V: TRBV7-2
J: TRBJ2-4
D: TRBD2
size: .
DNA: TGTGCCAGCAGCCGGACTAGCGGGGGAGCCGCCAAAAACATTCAGTACTTC
CDR3: CASSRTSGGAAKNIQYF

V: TRBV2
J: TRBJ1-2
D: .
size: .
DNA: TGTGCCACACAGAGGGACACCGAATATGGCTACACCTTC
CDR3: CATQRDTEYGYTF

V: TRBV30
J: TRBJ1-1
D: .
size: few
DNA: TGTGCCTGGTCCCAGGGGTACTTGAACACTGAAGCTTTCTTT
CDR3: CAWSQGYLNTEAFF

V: TRBV6-1
J: TRBJ1-1
D: .
size: .
DNA: TGTGCCAGCACTTCGACAAAGGCTGAAGCTTTCTTT
CDR3: CASTSTKAEAFF

V: TRBV12-3/TRBV12-4
J: TRBJ1-1
D: TRBD1
size: .
DNA: TGTGCCAGCAGTCGGGACAGGAACACTGAAGCTTTCTTT
CDR3: CASSRDRNTEAFF

V: TRBV20-1
J: TRBJ2-7
D: .
size: .
DNA: TGCAGTGCTAGGGCGGATTACGAGCAGTACTTC
CDR3: CSARADYEQYF

V: TRBV30
J: TRBJ1-1
D: .
size: once
DNA: TGTGCCTTCCGGTTTTCCACTGAAGCTTTCTTT
CDR3: CAFRFSTEAFF

V: TRBV12-3/TRBV12-4
J: TRBJ1-5
D: .
size: .
DNA: TGTGCCAGCAGTTTAGACAGGCGTCAGCCCCAGCATTTT
CDR3: CASSLDRRQPQHF

V: TRBV5-6
J: TRBJ1-6
D: TRBD1
size: .
DNA: TGTGCCAGCAGATTTGGACAGGCCTCCTATAATTCACCCCTCCACTTT
CDR3: CASRFGQASYNSPLHF

V: TRBV7-9
J: TRBJ1-1
D: .
size: many
DNA: TGTGCCAGCAGCCTTGAGGGGAACACTGAAGCTTTCTTT
CDR3: CASSLEGNTEAFF

V: TRBV2
J: TRBJ2-3
D: .
size: .
DNA: TGTGCCAGCACTACCGGCCCTGGCAGGGGTGGCACAGATACGCAGTATTTT
CDR3: CASTTGPGRGGTDTQYF

V: TRBV7-9
J: TRBJ2-7
D: .
size: .
DNA: TGTCCCAGCAGCGGGGGGGGGACAGGGGCTTCCCACGAGCAGTACTTC
CDR3: CPSSGGGTGASHEQYF

V: TRBV7-9
J: TRBJ1-1
D: .
size: .
DNA: TGTGCCAGCAGCTTAGCGGGGCTGGCTGAAGCTTTCTTT
CDR3: CASSLAGLAEAFF

V: TRBV4-3
J: TRBJ1-4
D: TRBD1
size: .
DNA: TGCGCCAGCAGCCAGAGGCCGTCGACAGGGGGTAGGCGAGAAAAACTGTTTTTT
CDR3: CASSQRPSTGGRREKLFF